Sequencing of this T cell receptor beta chain was carried out in a study of T cells in Graves' hyperthyroidism and ophthalmopathy. Overall study findings and caveats: The model predicted ophthalmopathy a median around 6 months before onset.

Amplified TCR beta CDR3 regions came from RNA transcripts. TCR CDR3 underwent first-round RT-PCR with the HTBI primer set. TCRdb called the multiplex PCR reads again in MiXCR, with one record for every CDR3 protein. The profile shows approximately 380,000 distinct CDR3 sequences, under 20% of them singletons. This CDR3 comprises 15 residues. V was pared by 6 bases and J by 7 bases, with 19 bases between. The germline V gene encodes CDR1 MDHEN and CDR2 SYDVKM. The authors obtained PBMCs from 10 ml of fresh peripheral blood. This clonotype was picked up many times. Its antigen is as yet unknown. The V gene is TRBV28, the J gene TRBJ1-5, with D possibly being TRBD1 (6 bases). The sequence was obtained from a woman aged 18-35 years with Graves' hyperthyroidism. The sequenced sample consisted of blood. Written as DNA, the CDR3 is TGTGCCAGCAGCTGGGGGCAGGGGAGGAAACAGCCCCAGCATTTT. This codes for CASSWGQGRKQPQHF.